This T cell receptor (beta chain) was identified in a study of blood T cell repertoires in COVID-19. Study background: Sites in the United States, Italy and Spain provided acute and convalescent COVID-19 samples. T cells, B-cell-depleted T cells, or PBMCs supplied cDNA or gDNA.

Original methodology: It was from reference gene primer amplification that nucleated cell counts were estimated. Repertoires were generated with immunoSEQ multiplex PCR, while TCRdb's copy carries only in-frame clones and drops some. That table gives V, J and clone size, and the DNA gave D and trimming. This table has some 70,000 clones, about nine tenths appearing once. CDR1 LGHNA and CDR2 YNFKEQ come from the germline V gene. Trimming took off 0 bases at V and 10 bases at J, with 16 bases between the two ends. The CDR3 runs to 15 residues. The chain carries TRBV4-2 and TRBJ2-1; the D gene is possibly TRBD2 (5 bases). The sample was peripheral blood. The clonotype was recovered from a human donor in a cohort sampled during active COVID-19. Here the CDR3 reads CASSQDPTTSREQFF. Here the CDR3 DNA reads TGTGCCAGCAGCCAAGACCCGACTACCAGCAGGGAGCAGTTCTTC.